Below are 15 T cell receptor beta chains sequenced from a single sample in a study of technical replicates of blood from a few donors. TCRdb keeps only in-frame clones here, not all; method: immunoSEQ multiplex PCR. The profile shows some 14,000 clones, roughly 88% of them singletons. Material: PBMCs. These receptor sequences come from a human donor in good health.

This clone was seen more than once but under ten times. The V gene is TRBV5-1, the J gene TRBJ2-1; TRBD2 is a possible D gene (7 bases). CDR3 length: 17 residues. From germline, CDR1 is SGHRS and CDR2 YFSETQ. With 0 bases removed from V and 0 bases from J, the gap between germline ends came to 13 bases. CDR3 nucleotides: TGCGCCAGCAGCTTGGCCGGGGGCGGGAGCTCCTACAATGAGCAGTTCTTC. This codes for CASSLAGGGSSYNEQFF.

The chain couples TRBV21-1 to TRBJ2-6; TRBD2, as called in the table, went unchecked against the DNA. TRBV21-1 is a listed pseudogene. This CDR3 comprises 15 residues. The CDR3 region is CASAGLGSGANVLTF. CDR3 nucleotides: TGTGCCAGCGCGGGCTTAGGGTCTGGGGCCAACGTCCTGACTTTC.

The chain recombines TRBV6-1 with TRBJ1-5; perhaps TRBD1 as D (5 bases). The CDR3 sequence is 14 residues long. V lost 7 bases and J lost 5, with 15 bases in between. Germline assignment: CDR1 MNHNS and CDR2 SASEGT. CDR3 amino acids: CASNRPGGDQPQHF. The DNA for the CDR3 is TGTGCCAGCAACCGCCCGGGGGGGGATCAGCCCCAGCATTTT.

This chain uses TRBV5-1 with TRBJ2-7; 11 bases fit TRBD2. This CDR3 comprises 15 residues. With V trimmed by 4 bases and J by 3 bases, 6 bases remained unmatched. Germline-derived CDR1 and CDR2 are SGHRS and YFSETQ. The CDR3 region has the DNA TGCGCCAGCAGCGCATCTAGCGGGAGGAACTACGAGCAGTACTTC. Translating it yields CASSASSGRNYEQYF. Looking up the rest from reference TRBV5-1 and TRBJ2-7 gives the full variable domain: KAGVTQTPRYLIKTRGQQVTLSCSPISGHRSVSWYQQTPGQGLQFLFEYFSETQRNKGNFPGRFSGRQFSNSRSEMNVSTLELGDSALYLCASSASSGRNYEQYFGPGTRLTVT.

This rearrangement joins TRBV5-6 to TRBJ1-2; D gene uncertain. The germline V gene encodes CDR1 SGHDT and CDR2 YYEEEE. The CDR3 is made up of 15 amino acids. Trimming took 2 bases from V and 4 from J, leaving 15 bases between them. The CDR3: CASSFNLGAAYGYTF. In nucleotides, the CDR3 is TGTGCCAGCAGCTTTAATCTGGGCGCTGCCTATGGCTACACCTTC.

CDR3 in amino acids: CASSGTGPSGYEKLFF. The CDR3 DNA follows: TGTGCCAGCAGCGGGACTGGCCCTTCGGGGTATGAAAAACTGTTTTTT. This chain links TRBV5-6 with TRBJ1-4; weak D call: TRBD1 (5 bases). The germline V gene encodes CDR1 SGHDT and CDR2 YYEEEE. Trimming removed 4 bases at V and 6 bases at J, with 19 bases between. The CDR3 covers 16 residues. Filled out from reference TRBV5-6 and TRBJ1-4, the complete variable domain reads DAGVTQSPTHLIKTRGQQVTLRCSPKSGHDTVSWYQQALGQGPQFIFQYYEEEERQRGNFPDRFSGHQFPNYSSELNVNALLLGDSALYLCASSGTGPSGYEKLFFGSGTQLSVL.

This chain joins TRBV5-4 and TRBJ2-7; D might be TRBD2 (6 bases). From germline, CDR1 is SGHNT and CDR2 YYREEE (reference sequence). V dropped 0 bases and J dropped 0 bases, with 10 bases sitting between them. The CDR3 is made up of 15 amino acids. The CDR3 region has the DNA TGTGCCAGCAGCTTGGCCGGGAGCCGCTCCTACGAGCAGTACTTC. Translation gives CASSLAGSRSYEQYF.

The CDR3 coding sequence is TGCGCCAGCAGTCGCCAGGGGTCCTCTCCCTACGAGCAGTACTTC. This sequence encodes CASSRQGSSPYEQYF. The chain carries TRBV10-1 and TRBJ2-7, with D possibly TRBD1 on 6 matching bases. Between the trimmed V and J ends, which lost 5 bases and 2 bases, there was a span of 16 bases. Germline V gene sequence: CDR1 WNHNN, CDR2 SYGVQD (reference sequence). This CDR3 spans 15 amino acids.

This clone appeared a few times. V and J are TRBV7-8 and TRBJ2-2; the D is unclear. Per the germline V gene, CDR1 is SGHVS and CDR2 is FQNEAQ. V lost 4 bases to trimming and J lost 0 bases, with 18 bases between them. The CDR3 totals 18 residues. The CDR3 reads CASSSLKSSFANTGELFF. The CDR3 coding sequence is TGTGCCAGCAGCTCCCTCAAAAGCTCGTTCGCGAACACCGGGGAGCTGTTTTTT.

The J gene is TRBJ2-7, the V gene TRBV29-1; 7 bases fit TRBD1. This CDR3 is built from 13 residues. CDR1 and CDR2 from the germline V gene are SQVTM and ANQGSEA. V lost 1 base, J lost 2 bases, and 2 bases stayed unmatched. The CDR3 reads CSVEVQGAYEQYF. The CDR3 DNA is TGCAGCGTTGAAGTCCAGGGGGCCTACGAGCAGTACTTC.

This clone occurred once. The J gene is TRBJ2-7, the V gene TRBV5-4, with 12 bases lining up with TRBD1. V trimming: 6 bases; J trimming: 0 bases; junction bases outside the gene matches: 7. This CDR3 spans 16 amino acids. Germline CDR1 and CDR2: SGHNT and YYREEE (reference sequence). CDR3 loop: CASNRGQGATSYEQYF. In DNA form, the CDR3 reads TGTGCCAGCAACCGGGGACAGGGGGCGACCTCCTACGAGCAGTACTTC.

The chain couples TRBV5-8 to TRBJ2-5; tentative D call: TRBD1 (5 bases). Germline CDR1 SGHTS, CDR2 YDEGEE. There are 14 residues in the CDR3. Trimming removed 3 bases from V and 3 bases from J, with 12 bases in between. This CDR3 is CASSSPAGKETQYF. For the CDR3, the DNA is TGTGCCAGCAGCTCCCCTGCAGGGAAAGAGACCCAGTACTTC. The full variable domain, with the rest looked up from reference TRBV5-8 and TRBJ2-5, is EAGVTQSPTHLIKTRGQQATLRCSPISGHTSVYWYQQALGLGLQFLLWYDEGEERNRGNFPPRFSGRQFPNYSSELNVNALELEDSALYLCASSSPAGKETQYFGPGTRLLVL.

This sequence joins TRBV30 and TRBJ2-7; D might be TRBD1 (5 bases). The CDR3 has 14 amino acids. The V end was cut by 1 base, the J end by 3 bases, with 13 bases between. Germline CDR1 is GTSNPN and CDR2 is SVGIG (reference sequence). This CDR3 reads CAWSAGPRLYEQYF. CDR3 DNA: TGTGCCTGGAGTGCAGGGCCGCGCCTCTACGAGCAGTACTTC.

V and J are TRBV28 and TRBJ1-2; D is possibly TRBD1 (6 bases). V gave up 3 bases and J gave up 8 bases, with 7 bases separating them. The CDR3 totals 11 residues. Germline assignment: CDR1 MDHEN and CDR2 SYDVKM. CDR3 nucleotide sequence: TGTGCCAGCAGTTTCCAGGGGGGCTACACCTTC. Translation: CASSFQGGYTF.

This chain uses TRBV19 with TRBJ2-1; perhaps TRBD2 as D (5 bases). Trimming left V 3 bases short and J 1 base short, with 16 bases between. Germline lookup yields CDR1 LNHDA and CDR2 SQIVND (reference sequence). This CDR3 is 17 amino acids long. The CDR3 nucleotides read TGTGCCAGTAGTATGGAATCGGGGTCGGGGTCCTACAATGAGCAGTTCTTC. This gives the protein CASSMESGSGSYNEQFF.